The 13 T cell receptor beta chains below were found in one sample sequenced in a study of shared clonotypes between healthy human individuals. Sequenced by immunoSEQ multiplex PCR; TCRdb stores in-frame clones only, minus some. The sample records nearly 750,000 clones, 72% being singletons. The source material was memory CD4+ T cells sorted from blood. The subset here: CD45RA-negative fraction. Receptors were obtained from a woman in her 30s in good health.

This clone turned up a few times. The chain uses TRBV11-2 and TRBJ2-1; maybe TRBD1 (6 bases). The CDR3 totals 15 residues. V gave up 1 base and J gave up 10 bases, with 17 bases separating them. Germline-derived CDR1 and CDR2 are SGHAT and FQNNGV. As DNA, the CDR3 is TGTGCCAGCAGCTTAGGGAGCACAGGGTATCAAGAGCAGTTCTTC. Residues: CASSLGSTGYQEQFF.

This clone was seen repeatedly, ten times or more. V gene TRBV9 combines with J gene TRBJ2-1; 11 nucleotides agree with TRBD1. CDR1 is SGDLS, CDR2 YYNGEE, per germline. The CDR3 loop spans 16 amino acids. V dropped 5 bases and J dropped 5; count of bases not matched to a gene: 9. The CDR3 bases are TGTGCCAGCAGTCGCTCTCTGGGACAGGGGGACAATGAGCAGTTCTTC. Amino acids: CASSRSLGQGDNEQFF.

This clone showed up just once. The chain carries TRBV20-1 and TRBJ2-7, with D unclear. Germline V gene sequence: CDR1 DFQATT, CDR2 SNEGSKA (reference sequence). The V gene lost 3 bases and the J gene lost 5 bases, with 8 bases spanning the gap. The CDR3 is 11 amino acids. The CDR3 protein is CSASYSDEQYF. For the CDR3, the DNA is TGCAGTGCTAGCTACAGCGACGAGCAGTACTTC.

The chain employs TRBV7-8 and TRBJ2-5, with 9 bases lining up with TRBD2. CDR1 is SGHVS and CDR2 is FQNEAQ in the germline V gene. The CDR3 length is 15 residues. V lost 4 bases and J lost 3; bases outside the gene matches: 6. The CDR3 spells CASSSVAGVEETQYF. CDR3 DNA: TGTGCCAGCAGCTCGGTAGCGGGAGTCGAAGAGACCCAGTACTTC. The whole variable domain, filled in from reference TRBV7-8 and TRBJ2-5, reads GAGVSQSPRYKVAKRGQDVALRCDPISGHVSLFWYQQALGQGPEFLTYFQNEAQLDKSGLPSDRFFAERPEGSVSTLKIQRTQQEDSAVYLCASSSVAGVEETQYFGPGTRLLVL.

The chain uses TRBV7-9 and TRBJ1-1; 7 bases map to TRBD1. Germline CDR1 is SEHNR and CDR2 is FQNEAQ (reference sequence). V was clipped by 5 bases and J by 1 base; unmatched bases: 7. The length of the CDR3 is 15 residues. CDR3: CASSLQRQGNTEAFF. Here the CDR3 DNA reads TGTGCCAGCAGCCTACAGCGACAGGGGAACACTGAAGCTTTCTTT.

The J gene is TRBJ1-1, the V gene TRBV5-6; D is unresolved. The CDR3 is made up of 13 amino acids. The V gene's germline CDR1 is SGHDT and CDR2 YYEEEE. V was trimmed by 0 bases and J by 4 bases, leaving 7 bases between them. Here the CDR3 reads CASSLGYPTEAFF. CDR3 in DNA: TGTGCCAGCAGCTTGGGCTATCCCACTGAAGCTTTCTTT.

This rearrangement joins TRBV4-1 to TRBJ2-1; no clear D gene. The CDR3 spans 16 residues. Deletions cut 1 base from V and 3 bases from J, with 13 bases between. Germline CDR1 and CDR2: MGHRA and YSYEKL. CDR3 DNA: TGCGCCAGCAGCCAAGCCGACTCCCTTAACTACAATGAGCAGTTCTTC. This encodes CASSQADSLNYNEQFF.

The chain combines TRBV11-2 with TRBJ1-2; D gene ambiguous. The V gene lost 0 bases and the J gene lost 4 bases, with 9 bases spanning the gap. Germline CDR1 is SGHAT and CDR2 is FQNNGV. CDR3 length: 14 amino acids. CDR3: CASSLEYDLYGYTF. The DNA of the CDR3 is TGTGCCAGCAGCTTAGAATACGACCTCTATGGCTACACCTTC.

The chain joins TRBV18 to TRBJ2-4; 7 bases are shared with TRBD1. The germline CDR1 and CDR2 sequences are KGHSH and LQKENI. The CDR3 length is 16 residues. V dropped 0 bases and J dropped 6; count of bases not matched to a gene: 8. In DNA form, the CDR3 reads TGTGCCAGCTCACCACCGGTCACAGGGGATAGAAACATTCAGTACTTC. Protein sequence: CASSPPVTGDRNIQYF.

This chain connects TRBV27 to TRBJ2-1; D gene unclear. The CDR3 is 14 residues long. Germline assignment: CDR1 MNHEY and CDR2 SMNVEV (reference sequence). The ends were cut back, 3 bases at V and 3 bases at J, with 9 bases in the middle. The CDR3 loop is CASSFDGVYNEQFF. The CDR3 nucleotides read TGTGCCAGCAGTTTCGACGGCGTCTACAATGAGCAGTTCTTC.

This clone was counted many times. The CDR3 DNA sequence: TGCGCCAGCAGTGGGGGACAGGGGCTGTTGAACACTGAAGCTTTCTTT. As protein: CASSGGQGLLNTEAFF. The chain couples TRBV10-1 to TRBJ1-1, with 10 bases fitting TRBD1. The CDR3 has 16 residues. The V gene's germline CDR1 is WNHNN and CDR2 SYGVQD (reference sequence). Germline trimming cut 4 bases from V and 0 bases from J; bases unmatched to any gene: 5.

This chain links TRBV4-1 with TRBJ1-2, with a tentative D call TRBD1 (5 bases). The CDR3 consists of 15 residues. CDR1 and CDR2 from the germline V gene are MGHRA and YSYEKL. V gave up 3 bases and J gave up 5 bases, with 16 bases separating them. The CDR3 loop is CASSQTQTVIYGYTF. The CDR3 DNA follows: TGCGCCAGCAGCCAGACGCAGACAGTAATTTATGGCTACACCTTC.

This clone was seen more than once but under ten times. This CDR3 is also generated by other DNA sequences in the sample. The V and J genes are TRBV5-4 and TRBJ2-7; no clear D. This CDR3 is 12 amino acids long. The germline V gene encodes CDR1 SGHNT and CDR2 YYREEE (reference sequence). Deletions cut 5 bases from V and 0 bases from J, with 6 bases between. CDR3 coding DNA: TGTGCCAGCAGTAGTCCCTCCTACGAGCAGTACTTC. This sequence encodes CASSSPSYEQYF.